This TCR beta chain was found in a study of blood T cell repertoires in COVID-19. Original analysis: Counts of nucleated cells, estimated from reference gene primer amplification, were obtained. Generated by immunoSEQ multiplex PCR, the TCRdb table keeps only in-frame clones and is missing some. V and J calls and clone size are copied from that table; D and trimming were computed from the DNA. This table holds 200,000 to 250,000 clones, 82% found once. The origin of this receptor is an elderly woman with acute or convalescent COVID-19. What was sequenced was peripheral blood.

The CDR3 is CASRAGVGGSGYTF. CDR3 DNA sequence: TGTGCCAGCAGAGCCGGCGTCGGGGGAAGTGGCTACACCTTC. This chain uses TRBV9 with TRBJ1-2, with a weak D call TRBD1 (5 bases). The CDR3 sequence is 14 residues long. CDR1 and CDR2 from the germline V gene are SGDLS and YYNGEE. Trimming took off 5 bases at V and 7 bases at J, with 18 bases between the two ends.